The clone carrying this TCR beta chain was found a few times. The CDR3 consists of 16 residues. Germline trimming cut 4 bases from V and 0 bases from J; bases unmatched to any gene: 10. Per germline, CDR1 SGDLS and CDR2 YYNGEE. Time point here: newly diagnosed GD, antithyroid drugs for less than 3 months. There was RNA extracted from PBMCs, and the TCR library was made from it. The guidelines of the American Thyroid Association were the basis for diagnosing Graves' disease. In building TCR beta libraries, iRepertoire HTBI primers were used together with Arm-PCR of CDR3 regions. MiXCR, run by TCRdb on the multiplex PCR reads, gives a single entry per CDR3 protein. The sample records some 560,000 distinct CDR3 sequences, roughly a sixth being singletons. The data derive from a study of regulatory T cells in long-lasting Graves disease. The data also belong to a second study, concerning T cells in Graves' hyperthyroidism and ophthalmopathy.

This receptor was identified in a woman aged 35-60 years with Graves disease. The gene calls are TRBV9 and TRBJ2-7, with 7 nucleotides matching TRBD1. The specimen was peripheral blood mononuclear cells (PBMCs), collected at new diagnosis, from a patient treated with antithyroid drugs. CDR3: CASSPAPGTVSYEQYF. CDR3 DNA sequence: TGTGCCAGCAGCCCAGCCCCCGGGACAGTCTCCTACGAGCAGTACTTC. The full variable domain, in which reference TRBV9 and TRBJ2-7 provide the parts outside the CDR3, is DSGVTQTPKHLITATGQRVTLRCSPRSGDLSVYWYQQSLDQGLQFLIQYYNGEERAKGNILERFSAQQFPDLHSELNLSSLELGDSALYFCASSPAPGTVSYEQYFGPGTRLTVT.